This T cell receptor (beta chain) appears in the sequencing data of a study of beta chain features in type 1 diabetes. The study's findings and limits: Small HLA sub-analyses could not settle whether HLA shapes TCRB rearrangement.

Reverse transcription of all isolated RNA meant that expressed TCRB transcripts were sequenced. Sequencing of naive, central memory and regulatory T cell samples gave an average of roughly 3.6 million reads. TCRdb's copy holds only in-frame clones and misses some; the assay was immunoSEQ multiplex PCR. The sample has roughly 330,000 clones; approximately 11% are singletons. A remark on this clone: Antigen specificity is unknown.

This CDR3 has 15 residues. Per the germline V gene, CDR1 is MNHEY and CDR2 is SVGAGI. Trimming at V came to 5 bases and at J to 3 bases, leaving 8 bases not matched to a gene. The TCR originated in a woman younger than 45 in good health. Sequencing was carried out using naive CD4+ T cells from blood. This chain connects TRBV6-5 to TRBJ2-7, with 9 bases aligning to TRBD1. The CDR3 protein is CASSRPGTGNYEQYF. The CDR3 coding sequence is TGTGCCAGCAGTAGACCCGGGACAGGGAACTACGAGCAGTACTTC.